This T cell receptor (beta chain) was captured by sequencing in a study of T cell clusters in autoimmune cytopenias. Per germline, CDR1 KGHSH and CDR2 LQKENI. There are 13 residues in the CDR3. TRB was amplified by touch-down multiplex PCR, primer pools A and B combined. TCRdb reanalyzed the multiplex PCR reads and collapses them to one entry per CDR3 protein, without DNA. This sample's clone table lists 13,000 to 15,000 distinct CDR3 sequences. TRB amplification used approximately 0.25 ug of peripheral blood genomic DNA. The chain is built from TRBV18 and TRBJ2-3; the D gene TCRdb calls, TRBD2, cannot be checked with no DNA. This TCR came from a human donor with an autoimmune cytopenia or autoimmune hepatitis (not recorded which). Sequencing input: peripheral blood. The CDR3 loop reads CASSPSREDTQYF.